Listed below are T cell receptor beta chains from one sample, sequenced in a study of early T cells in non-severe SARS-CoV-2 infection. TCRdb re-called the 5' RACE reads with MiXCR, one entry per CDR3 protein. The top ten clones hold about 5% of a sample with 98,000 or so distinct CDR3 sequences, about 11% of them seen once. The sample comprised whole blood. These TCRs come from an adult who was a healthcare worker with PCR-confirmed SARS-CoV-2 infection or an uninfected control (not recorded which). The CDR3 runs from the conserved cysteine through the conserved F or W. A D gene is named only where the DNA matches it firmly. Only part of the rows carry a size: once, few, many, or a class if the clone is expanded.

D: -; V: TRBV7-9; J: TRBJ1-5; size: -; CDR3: CASSHGGESNQPQHF; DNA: TGTGCCAGCAGCCACGGCGGGGAGAGCAATCAGCCCCAGCATTTT
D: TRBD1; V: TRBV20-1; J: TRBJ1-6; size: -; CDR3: CSARSSGTGKLPPLHF; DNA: TGCAGTGCTAGGTCCTCCGGGACAGGGAAGCTTCCACCCCTCCACTTT
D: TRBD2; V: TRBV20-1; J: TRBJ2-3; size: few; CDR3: CSAPGEGLAGIFTDTQYF; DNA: TGCAGTGCCCCCGGCGAAGGACTAGCGGGAATTTTCACAGATACGCAGTATTTT
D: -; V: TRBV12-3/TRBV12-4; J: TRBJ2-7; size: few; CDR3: CASSWTVPRGYF; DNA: TGTGCCAGCAGTTGGACAGTCCCACGGGGGTACTTC
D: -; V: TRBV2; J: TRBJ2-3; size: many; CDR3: CASSGDTDTQYF; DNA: TGTGCCAGCAGCGGAGACACAGATACGCAGTATTTT
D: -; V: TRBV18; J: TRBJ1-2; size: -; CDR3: CASSPDLSGYTF; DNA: TGTGCCAGCTCACCGGACCTGTCGGGCTACACCTTC
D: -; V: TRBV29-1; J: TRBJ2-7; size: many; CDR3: CSVEDLVIPYEQYF; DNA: TGCAGCGTTGAAGATCTTGTCATTCCCTACGAGCAGTACTTC
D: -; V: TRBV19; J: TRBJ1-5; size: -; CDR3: CASSTSGQSNQPQHF; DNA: TGTGCCAGTAGCACCTCAGGACAAAGCAATCAGCCCCAGCATTTT
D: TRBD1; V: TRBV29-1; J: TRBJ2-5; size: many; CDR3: CSVAVGTDQETQYF; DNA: TGCAGCGTTGCGGTGGGGACAGACCAAGAGACCCAGTACTTC
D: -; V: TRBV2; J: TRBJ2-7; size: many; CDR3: CASSEAEADRTFYEQYF; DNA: TGTGCCAGCAGTGAAGCGGAGGCGGACAGAACGTTCTACGAGCAGTACTTC
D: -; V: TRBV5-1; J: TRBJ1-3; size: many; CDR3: CASSPGMGNTIYF; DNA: TGCGCCAGCAGCCCAGGGATGGGAAACACCATATATTTT
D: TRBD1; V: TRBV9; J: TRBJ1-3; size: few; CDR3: CASSDRTGSGNTIYF; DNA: TGTGCCAGCAGCGATCGGACAGGCTCTGGAAACACCATATATTTT
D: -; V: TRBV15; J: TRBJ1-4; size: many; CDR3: CATSRDRGNEKLFF; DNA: TGTGCCACCAGCAGAGACAGGGGCAATGAAAAACTGTTTTTT
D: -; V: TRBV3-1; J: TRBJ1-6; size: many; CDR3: CASSYGTAAGPLHF; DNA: TGTGCCAGCAGCTACGGGACTGCCGCCGGGCCCCTCCACTTT
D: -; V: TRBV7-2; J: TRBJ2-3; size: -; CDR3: CASSLAGTQYF; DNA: TGTGCCAGCAGCCTCGCGGGGACGCAGTATTTT
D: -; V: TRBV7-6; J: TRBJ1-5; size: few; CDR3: CAIGNGANQPQHF; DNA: TGTGCCATAGGGAACGGAGCTAATCAGCCCCAGCATTTT
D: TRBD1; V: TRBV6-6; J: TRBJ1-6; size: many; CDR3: CASSSTGPSPLHF; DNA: TGTGCCAGCAGTTCGACAGGGCCCTCACCCCTCCACTTT
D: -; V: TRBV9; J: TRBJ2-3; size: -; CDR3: CASSVGRLGGDTQYF; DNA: TGTGCCAGCAGCGTTGGGAGACTGGGTGGAGATACGCAGTATTTT
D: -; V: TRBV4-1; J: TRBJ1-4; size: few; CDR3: CASSQGDSNEKLFF; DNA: TGCGCCAGCAGCCAAGGCGACAGTAATGAAAAACTGTTTTTT
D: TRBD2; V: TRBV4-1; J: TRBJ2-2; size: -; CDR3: CASSQAGRGRTGELFF; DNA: TGCGCCAGCAGCCAAGCGGGGCGGGGGAGAACCGGGGAGCTGTTTTTT
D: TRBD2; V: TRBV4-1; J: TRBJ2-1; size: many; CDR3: CASSQVASQAGYNEQFF; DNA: TGCGCCAGCAGCCAAGTGGCGAGCCAAGCGGGATACAATGAGCAGTTCTTC
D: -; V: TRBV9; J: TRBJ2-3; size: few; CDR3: CASSTSGSTDTQYF; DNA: TGTGCCAGCAGCACAAGCGGGAGCACAGATACGCAGTATTTT
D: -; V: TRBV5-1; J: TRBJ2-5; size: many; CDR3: CASSLGSQETQYF; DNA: TGTGCCAGCAGTTTGGGCTCCCAAGAGACCCAGTACTTC
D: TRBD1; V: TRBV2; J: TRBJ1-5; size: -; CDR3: CASSEGRGHQHF; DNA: TGTGCCAGCAGTGAAGGCAGGGGGCATCAGCATTTT
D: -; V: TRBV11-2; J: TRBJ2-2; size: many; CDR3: CASSFGRGELFF; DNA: TGTGCCAGCAGCTTTGGACGCGGGGAGCTGTTTTTT
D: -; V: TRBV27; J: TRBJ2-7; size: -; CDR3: CASSLSRAYEQYF; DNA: TGTGCCAGCAGTTTATCACGGGCCTACGAGCAGTACTTC
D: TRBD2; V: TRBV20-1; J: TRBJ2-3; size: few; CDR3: CSGGADTQYF; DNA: TGCAGCGGGGGGGCAGATACGCAGTATTTT
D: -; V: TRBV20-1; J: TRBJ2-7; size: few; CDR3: CSARDSSMGVRVGEQYF; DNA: TGCAGTGCTAGAGATTCCTCGATGGGGGTCCGCGTCGGCGAGCAGTACTTC
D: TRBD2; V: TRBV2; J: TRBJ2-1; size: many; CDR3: CASNQRGGDEQFF; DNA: TGTGCCAGCAACCAGCGGGGGGGCGATGAGCAGTTCTTC
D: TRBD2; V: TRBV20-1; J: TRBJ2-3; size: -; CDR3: CSAPRTSGSLTDTQYF; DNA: TGCAGTGCTCCTCGGACTAGCGGGAGCCTTACAGATACGCAGTATTTT
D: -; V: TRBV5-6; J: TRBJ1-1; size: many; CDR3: CASSPGRMNMNTEAFF; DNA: TGTGCCAGCAGCCCGGGACGAATGAACATGAACACTGAAGCTTTCTTT
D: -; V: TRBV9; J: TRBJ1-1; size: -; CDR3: CASSVDKGPNTEAFF; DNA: TGTGCCAGCAGCGTAGATAAGGGTCCGAACACTGAAGCTTTCTTT
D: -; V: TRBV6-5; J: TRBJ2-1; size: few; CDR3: CASSYSRGSYNEQFF; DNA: TGTGCCAGCAGTTACTCGCGGGGCTCCTACAATGAGCAGTTCTTC
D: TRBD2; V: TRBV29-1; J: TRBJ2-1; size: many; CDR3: CSVVRGLAEESNEQFF; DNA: TGCAGCGTTGTTCGGGGACTAGCGGAAGAGAGCAATGAGCAGTTCTTC
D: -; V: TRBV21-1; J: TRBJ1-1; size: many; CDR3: CASSPFGSQGFTEAFF; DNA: TGTGCCAGCAGCCCCTTCGGTTCACAGGGGTTCACTGAAGCTTTCTTT
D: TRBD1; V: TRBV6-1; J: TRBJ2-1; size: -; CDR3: CASTLRGDRVFNEQFF; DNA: TGTGCCAGCACTTTAAGGGGGGACAGGGTCTTCAATGAGCAGTTCTTC
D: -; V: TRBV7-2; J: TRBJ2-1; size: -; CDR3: CASSPGAAHNEQFF; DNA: TGTGCCAGCAGTCCAGGGGCAGCCCACAATGAGCAGTTCTTC
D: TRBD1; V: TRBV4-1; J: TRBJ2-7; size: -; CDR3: CASSQGVQGARYEQYF; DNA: TGCGCCAGCAGCCAAGGGGTACAGGGGGCAAGGTACGAGCAGTACTTC
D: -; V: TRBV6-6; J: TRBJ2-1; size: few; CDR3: CASTQGGRALNEQFF; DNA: TGTGCCAGCACCCAGGGGGGCCGGGCGCTCAATGAGCAGTTCTTC
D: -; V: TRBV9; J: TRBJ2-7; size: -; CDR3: CASSLDDSYEQYF; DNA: TGTGCCAGCAGCTTGGATGATTCCTACGAGCAGTACTTC
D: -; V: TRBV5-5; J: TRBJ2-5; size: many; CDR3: CASSAPGNGETQYF; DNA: TGTGCCAGCAGCGCGCCGGGAAACGGAGAGACCCAGTACTTC
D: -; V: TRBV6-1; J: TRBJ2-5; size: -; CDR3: CASTPNQETQYF; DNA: TGTGCCAGCACACCGAATCAAGAGACCCAGTACTTC
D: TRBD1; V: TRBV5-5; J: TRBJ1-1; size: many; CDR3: CASSMTGTNTEAFF; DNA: TGTGCCAGCAGCATGACAGGGACGAACACTGAAGCTTTCTTT
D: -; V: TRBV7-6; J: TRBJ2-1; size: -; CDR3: CASSSGLGGSYNEQFF; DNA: TGTGCCAGCAGCTCCGGCCTAGGGGGCTCCTACAATGAGCAGTTCTTC
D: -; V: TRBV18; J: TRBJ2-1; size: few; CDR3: CASSPPERDAYNEQFF; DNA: TGTGCCAGCTCACCACCGGAACGGGATGCCTACAATGAGCAGTTCTTC
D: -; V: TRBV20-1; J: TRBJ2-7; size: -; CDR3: CSARVNGAYEQYF; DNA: TGCAGTGCTAGAGTCAACGGGGCCTACGAGCAGTACTTC
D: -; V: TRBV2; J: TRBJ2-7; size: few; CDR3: CASSYLSYEQYF; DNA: TGTGCCAGCAGTTACTTATCCTACGAGCAGTACTTC